This T cell receptor (beta chain) stems from a study of long-term antiretroviral therapy in people with HIV (dated by TCRdb to 2022 to 2024). In terms of the full investigation: The earliest samples were collected approximately a decade before the 2015 WHO recommendation for immediate ART, a period when ART was typically delayed until CD4 counts fell. No cross-contamination during QIAcube processing was shown when test extractions of a monoclonal T-cell line were performed alongside some 33 polyclonal samples. A retrospective serial study tested whether ART initiation and durable HIV suppression were associated with changes in peripheral blood TRB repertoire composition and diversity. Among the 25 to 35 participants with HIV, eleven were female. A total of 150 to 200 cryopreserved PBMC samples came from a few dozen adults with confirmed HIV infection and were collected serially over a mean of roughly 6 years (range 1-12).

The immunoSEQ hsTCRB v3.0 assay was used at survey level resolution to sequence the TRB variable region. The targeted TRB sequencing depth was about 35,000-55,000 T-cell genomes per sample. Pooled TRB libraries were sequenced on an Illumina MiSeq with a v3 150-cycle kit. On the study's bioinformatics: Analysis of repertoires was carried out in R inside a reproducible Nextflow workflow spanning QC, data transformation and analysis. LymphoSeq2, an R package for AIRR-Seq data exploration, was used to implement custom analyses. A handful of samples that produced fewer than 5000 total TRB sequences were removed, so some 190 HIV repertoires were analyzed. Among the roughly 200 retained HIV repertoires, some 60 were collected before ART initiation and roughly 130 after ART initiation. Repertoires were downsampled to 5000 TRB nucleotide sequences, with summary statistics averaged over 100 downsampling iterations. The analysis kept only TRB sequences whose CDR3 regions were at least seven amino acids long. A Shannon entropy-derived clonality score and the Gini coefficient were used to measure diversity. In the repertoire networks, any two of the top 5000 CDR3 amino acid sequences were connected whenever the two sequences differed by an edit distance of one. For TRB CDR3 amino acid sequences, GLIPH2 was used to predict antigen specificity groups and MHC restriction. CDR3 amino acid sequences were matched against VDJdb and McPAS-TCR to flag known CMV, EBV, HIV or tissue antigen associations. Pre-ART, post-ART and control groups were compared with Wilcoxon signed-rank tests and Holm-Bonferroni correction. TCRdb mirrors the immuneACCESS table, restricted to in-frame sequences. Some clones are absent from its copies; in checked studies, under half trace to an unresolved V gene, and the reason for the others is unknown. V and J calls and clone size are those listed in that table; D and trimming were worked out from the DNA. The sample contains about 32,000 clones, roughly 97% of them found a single time. In total, the top ten clones hold 1.5% to 2% of the sample.

Participants were included only if at least one PBMC sample before ART initiation and at least two post-ART samples were available. Every participant with HIV received treatment in the United States of America. Before DNA extraction, cryopreserved samples containing roughly 0.85-11 million PBMC were thawed and washed. At the time of the earliest PBMC sample, participants with HIV were aged between roughly 20 and 55 years. PBMC samples were contributed by each participant from 1-4 timepoints before ART initiation and 2-8 timepoints after ART initiation, with a median of 7 samples. Serial HIV viral load, CD4+ T-cell count, ART history and demographic data were obtained for every participant. A Qiagen kit on a QIAcube was used to extract genomic DNA from unsorted PBMC, with samples processed in batches of 12. Broad study findings and their caveats: Samples dated from the mid-2000s to the late 2010s, and the ART regimens used may be less effective than current ones. Unsorted PBMC were profiled instead of sorted CD4+ and CD8+ T cells because pre-ART samples had limited cell numbers. Starting ART was linked to a significant rise in TRB diversity, yet even after long-term ART the diversity remained significantly lower than in transplant donor controls. Because PBMC availability was limited, only the TCR beta chain was sequenced, with no alpha chain pairing. Expanded TRB clones identified before ART initiation dominated the repertoire across all time points, though the dominance fluctuated and decreased in many PLHIV after ART. Inferences about post-ART repertoire changes were limited because no data were available on ART adherence, viral resistance or therapy changes. Compared with controls, HIV repertoires had narrower CDR3 length ranges, and the network structure pointed to an antigen-experienced repertoire that shifted only slightly toward naive after ART.

This clone has only a few counts. Its recognized antigen is unknown. No clone much larger than this one lies a single base away; base qualities are absent. Germline trimming amounts to 6 bases on V and 2 bases on J, with 2 as the count of junction bases outside the gene matches. The CDR3 goes from the cysteine to the phenylalanine over 13 residues. Only the CDR3 part of the read is kept: 39 bases, read in frame from the first base. Based on the germline V gene, the CDR1 and CDR2 sequences are MRHNA and SNTAGT. This receptor was identified in a man under 40 with HIV. This chain is built from TRBV6-4 and TRBJ1-2, and 8 junction bases match TRBD1. The sequencing here drew on unsorted PBMCs, taken 7.6 years after starting antiretroviral therapy. The nucleotides are TGTGCCAGCAGCCGGGACAGGAACTATGGCTACACCTTC. Its protein product is CASSRDRNYGYTF.